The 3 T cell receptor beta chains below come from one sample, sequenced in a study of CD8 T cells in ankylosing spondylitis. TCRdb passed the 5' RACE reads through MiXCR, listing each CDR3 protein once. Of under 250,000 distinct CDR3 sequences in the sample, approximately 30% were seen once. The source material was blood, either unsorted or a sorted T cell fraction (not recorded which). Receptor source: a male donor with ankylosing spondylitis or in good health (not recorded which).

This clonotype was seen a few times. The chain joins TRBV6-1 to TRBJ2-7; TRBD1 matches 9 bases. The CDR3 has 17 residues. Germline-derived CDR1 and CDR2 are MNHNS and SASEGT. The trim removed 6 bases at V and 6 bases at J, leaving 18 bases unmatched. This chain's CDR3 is CASRPSGTGMVMPEQYF. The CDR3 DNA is TGTGCCAGCAGACCATCCGGGACAGGGATGGTTATGCCCGAGCAGTACTTC.

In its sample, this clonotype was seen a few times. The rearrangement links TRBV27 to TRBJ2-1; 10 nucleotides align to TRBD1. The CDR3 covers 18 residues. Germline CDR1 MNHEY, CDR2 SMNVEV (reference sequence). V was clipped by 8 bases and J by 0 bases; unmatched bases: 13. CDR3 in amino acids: CASLGGQGPQSSYNEQFF. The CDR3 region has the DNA TGTGCCAGCTTGGGGGGACAGGGGCCCCAGAGCTCCTACAATGAGCAGTTCTTC.

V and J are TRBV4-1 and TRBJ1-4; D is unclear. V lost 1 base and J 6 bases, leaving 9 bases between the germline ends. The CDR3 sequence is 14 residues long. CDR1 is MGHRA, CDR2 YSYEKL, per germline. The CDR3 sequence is CASSQGFAYEKLFF. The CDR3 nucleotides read TGCGCCAGCAGCCAAGGCTTCGCGTATGAAAAACTGTTTTTT.